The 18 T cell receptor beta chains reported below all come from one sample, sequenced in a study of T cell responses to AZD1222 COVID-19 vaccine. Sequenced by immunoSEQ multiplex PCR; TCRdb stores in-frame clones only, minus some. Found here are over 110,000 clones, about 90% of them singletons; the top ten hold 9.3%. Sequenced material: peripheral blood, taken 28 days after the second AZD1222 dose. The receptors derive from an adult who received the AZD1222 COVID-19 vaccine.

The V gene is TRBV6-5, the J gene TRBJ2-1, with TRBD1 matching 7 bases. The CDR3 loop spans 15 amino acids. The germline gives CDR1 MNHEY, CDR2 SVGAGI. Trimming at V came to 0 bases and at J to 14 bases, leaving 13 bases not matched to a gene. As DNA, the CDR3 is TGTGCCAGCAGTTACTCGAAAGGGGGCATGAGAAGGGAGTTCTTC. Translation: CASSYSKGGMRREFF.

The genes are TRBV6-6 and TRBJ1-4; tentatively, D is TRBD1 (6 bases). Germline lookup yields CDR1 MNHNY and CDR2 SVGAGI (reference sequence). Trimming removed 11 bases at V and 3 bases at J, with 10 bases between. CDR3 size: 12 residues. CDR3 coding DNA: TGTGCCGGGGGGCAGGCTAATGAAAAACTGTTTTTT. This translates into CAGGQANEKLFF.

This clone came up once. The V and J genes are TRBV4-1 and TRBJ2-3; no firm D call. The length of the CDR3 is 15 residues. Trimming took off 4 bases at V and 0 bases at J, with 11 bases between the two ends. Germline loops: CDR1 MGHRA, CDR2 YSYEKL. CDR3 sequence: CASSPWTESTDTQYF. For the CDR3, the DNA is TGCGCCAGCAGCCCCTGGACGGAAAGCACAGATACGCAGTATTTT.

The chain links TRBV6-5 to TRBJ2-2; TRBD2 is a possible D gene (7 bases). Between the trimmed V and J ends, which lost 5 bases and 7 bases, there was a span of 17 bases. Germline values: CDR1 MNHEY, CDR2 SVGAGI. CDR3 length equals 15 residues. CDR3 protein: CASSPRAGAGGELFF. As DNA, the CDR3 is TGTGCCAGCAGTCCCCGGGCGGGGGCGGGCGGGGAGCTGTTTTTT.

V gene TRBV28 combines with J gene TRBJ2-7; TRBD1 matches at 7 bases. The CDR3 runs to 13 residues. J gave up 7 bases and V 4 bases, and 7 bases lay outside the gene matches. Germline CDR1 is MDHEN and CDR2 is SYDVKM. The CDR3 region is CASSSTDRAEQYF. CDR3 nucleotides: TGTGCCAGCAGTTCTACAGACAGGGCTGAGCAGTACTTC.

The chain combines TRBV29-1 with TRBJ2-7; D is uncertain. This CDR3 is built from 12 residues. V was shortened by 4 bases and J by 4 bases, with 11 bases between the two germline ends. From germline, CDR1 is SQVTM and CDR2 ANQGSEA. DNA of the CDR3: TGCAGCGTTGTGCACAGCCAATACGAGCAGTACTTC. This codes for CSVVHSQYEQYF.

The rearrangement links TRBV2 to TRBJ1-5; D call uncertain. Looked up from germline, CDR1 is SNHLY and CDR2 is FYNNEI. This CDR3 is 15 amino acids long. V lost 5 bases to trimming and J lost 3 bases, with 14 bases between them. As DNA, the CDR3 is TGTGCCAGCAGTCAAGACGGGGTCCCCAATCAGCCCCAGCATTTT. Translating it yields CASSQDGVPNQPQHF.

The CDR3 DNA reads as TGTGCCAGCAGTTTAACGGGGGGCCAGGGCTCTGGCTACACCTTC. Translating gives CASSLTGGQGSGYTF. The genes are TRBV27 and TRBJ1-2; D is possibly TRBD1 (6 bases). CDR1 is MNHEY, CDR2 SMNVEV, per germline (reference sequence). This CDR3 is 15 amino acids long. V was cut by 2 bases and J by 7 bases, with 17 bases left in between.

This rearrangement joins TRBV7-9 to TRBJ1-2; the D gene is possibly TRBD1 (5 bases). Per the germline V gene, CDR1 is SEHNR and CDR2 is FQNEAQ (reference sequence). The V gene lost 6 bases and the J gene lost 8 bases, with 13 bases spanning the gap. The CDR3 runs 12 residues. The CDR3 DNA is TGTGCCAGCAGTCGGGACGATGGAGGCTACACCTTC. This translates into CASSRDDGGYTF.

CDR3 coding DNA: TGTGCCAGCAGCCTTAATATCTATGGCTACACCTTC. Translated, it gives CASSLNIYGYTF. J is TRBJ1-2 and V is TRBV12-3 or TRBV12-4; no clear D gene. The CDR3 runs to 12 residues. Trimming left V 6 bases short and J 4 bases short, with 9 bases between.

CDR3 region: CASSLGNSGNTIYF. In DNA form, the CDR3 reads TGTGCCAGCAGTTTGGGCAACTCTGGAAACACCATATATTTT. This chain uses TRBV6-5 with TRBJ1-3; D unresolved. Trimming left V 4 bases short and J 0 bases short, with 7 bases between. Per the germline V gene, CDR1 is MNHEY and CDR2 is SVGAGI. The CDR3 spans 14 residues.

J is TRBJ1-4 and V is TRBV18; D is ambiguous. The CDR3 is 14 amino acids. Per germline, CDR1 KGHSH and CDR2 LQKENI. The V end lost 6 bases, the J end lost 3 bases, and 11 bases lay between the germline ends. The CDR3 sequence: CASSRGGPNEKLFF. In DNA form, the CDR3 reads TGTGCCAGCTCTCGAGGAGGGCCTAATGAAAAACTGTTTTTT.

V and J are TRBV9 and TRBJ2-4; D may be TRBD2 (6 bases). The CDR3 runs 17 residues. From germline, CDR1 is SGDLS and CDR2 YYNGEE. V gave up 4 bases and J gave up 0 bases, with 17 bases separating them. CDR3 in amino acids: CASSSMGGDLAKNIQYF. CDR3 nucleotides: TGTGCCAGCAGCTCCATGGGCGGGGATCTAGCCAAAAACATTCAGTACTTC.

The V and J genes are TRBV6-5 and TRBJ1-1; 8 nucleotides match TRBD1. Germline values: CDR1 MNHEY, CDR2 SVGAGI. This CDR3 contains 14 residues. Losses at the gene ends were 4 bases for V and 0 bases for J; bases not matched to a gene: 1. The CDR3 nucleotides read TGTGCCAGCAGTTGGACAGGGATGAACACTGAAGCTTTCTTT. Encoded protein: CASSWTGMNTEAFF.

The CDR3 here is CASSRFGQGVGGELFF. CDR3 coding DNA: TGTGCCAGCAGCCGGTTCGGACAGGGGGTCGGCGGGGAGCTGTTTTTT. The chain carries TRBV3-1 (or the pseudogene TRBV3-2) and TRBJ2-2, with 10 bases that match TRBD1. Germline CDR1 reads LGHDT; CDR2 reads YNNKEL (reference sequence). There are 16 residues in the CDR3. The junction had 9 bases not matched to a gene; V was cut back by 4 bases and J by 7 bases.

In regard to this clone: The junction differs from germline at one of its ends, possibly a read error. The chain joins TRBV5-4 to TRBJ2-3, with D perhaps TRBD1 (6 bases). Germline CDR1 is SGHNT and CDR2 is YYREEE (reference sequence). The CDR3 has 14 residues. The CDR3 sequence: CASTLAGDTDTQYF. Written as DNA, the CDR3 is TGTGCCAGCACCTTGGCAGGGGATACGGATACGCAGTATTTT.

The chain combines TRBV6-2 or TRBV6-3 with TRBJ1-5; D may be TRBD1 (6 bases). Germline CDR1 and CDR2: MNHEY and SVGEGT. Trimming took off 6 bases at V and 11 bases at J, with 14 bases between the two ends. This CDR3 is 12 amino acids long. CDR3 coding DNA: TGTGCCAGCAGCCCCGAGGGGGGGGCCCAGCATTTT. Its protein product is CASSPEGGAQHF.

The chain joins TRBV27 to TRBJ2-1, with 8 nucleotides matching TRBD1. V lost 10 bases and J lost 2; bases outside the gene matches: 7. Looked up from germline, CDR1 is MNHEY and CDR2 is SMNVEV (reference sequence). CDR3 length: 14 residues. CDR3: CATRDRGPYNEQFF. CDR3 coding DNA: TGTGCCACCAGAGACAGGGGACCCTACAATGAGCAGTTCTTC.